The 17 T cell receptor beta chains presented below share a single source sample, sequenced in a study of CXCR3-negative and CXCR3-positive naive CD8 T cells. The study's findings and limits: Naive CXCR3-positive cells had TRB CDR3s more hydrophobic than those of CXCR3-negative naive cells.

The TRB libraries of cDNA were built by UMI-labeled 5' RACE. TCRdb reprocessed the 5' RACE reads, keeping one entry per CDR3 protein, no DNA. The specimen's table records 55,000 to 75,000 distinct CDR3 sequences. These receptors are not linked to any known antigen. The specimen sequenced was naive CXCR3+ CD8+ T cells from blood. This sample's subset: CD45RO-CCR7+CD27+CD95- naive CD8+ T cells expressing CXCR3 (TNR3+). Receptors were obtained from a human donor in good health. Some clones in this sample may be carry-over from other donors' samples.

This chain joins TRBV10-2 and TRBJ2-1; the TCRdb call, TRBD2, lacks DNA for checking. Germline V gene sequence: CDR1 WSHSY, CDR2 SAAADI. The CDR3 has 14 residues. CDR3 residues: CASSEGLASNEQFF.

The chain links TRBV28 to TRBJ2-6. In germline, CDR1 is MDHEN, CDR2 SYDVKM. This CDR3 comprises 13 residues. The CDR3 sequence is CASKNSGANVLTF.

The chain joins TRBV5-1 to TRBJ2-7; TCRdb names TRBD1, which stays unverified in the absence of DNA. Germline values: CDR1 SGHRS, CDR2 YFSETQ. The CDR3 loop spans 13 amino acids. The CDR3 region is CASSLGAGAEQYF.

The chain joins TRBV14 to TRBJ2-3. There are 13 residues in the CDR3. The V gene's germline CDR1 is SGHDN and CDR2 FVKESK. The CDR3 here is CASSQDLRDTQYF.

The V call is TRBV29-1, the J call TRBJ2-7; as DNA is missing, the TRBD2 call by TCRdb cannot be tested. The germline V gene has CDR1 SQVTM and CDR2 ANQGSEA. This CDR3 is 13 amino acids long. The CDR3 here is CSASGGVAYEQYF.

V gene TRBV20-1 combines with J gene TRBJ1-1; TCRdb designates TRBD1, a call that cannot be tested without DNA. The length of the CDR3 is 13 residues. Germline V gene lookup returns CDR1 DFQATT and CDR2 SNEGSKA (reference sequence). The CDR3 reads CSARDRGSTEAFF.

V usage is TRBV20-1 and J usage is TRBJ2-5. The CDR3 sequence is 16 residues long. From germline, CDR1 is DFQATT and CDR2 SNEGSKA (reference sequence). Here the CDR3 reads CSARVYRVASQETQYF.

This chain's CDR3 is CASSMGTGVVYEQYF. The chain uses TRBV19 and TRBJ2-7; TCRdb returns TRBD1, unconfirmable since there is no DNA. Germline V lookup: CDR1 LNHDA, CDR2 SQIVND (reference sequence). This CDR3 is 15 amino acids long.

The V gene is TRBV29-1, the J gene TRBJ2-3; lacking DNA, the TRBD1 call made by TCRdb goes unchecked. Germline loops: CDR1 SQVTM, CDR2 ANQGSEA. This CDR3 spans 18 amino acids. CDR3 protein: CSVELLGTGRLYTDTQYF.

The CDR3 protein is CASSHKPGQGANEQFF. The V gene is TRBV7-3, the J gene TRBJ2-1; TCRdb picks TRBD1, but there is no DNA to check that call. Germline values: CDR1 SGHTA, CDR2 FQGTGA. This CDR3 contains 16 residues.

The rearrangement joins TRBV7-6 to TRBJ2-1; no DNA is available, so the TRBD1 call from TCRdb remains unchecked. CDR1 and CDR2 (germline): SGHVS, FNYEAQ. The CDR3 runs 15 residues. CDR3 sequence reads: CASSPPPSGNNEQFF.

The V gene is TRBV12-3 or TRBV12-4, the J gene TRBJ2-3; no DNA is available, so the TRBD1 call from TCRdb remains unchecked. The CDR3 covers 16 residues. CDR3 in amino acids: CASSSLTSPSTDTQYF.

The V and J genes are TRBV9 and TRBJ2-1. The CDR3 loop spans 13 amino acids. Germline CDR1 reads SGDLS; CDR2 reads YYNGEE. CDR3 in amino acids: CASSVLLDNEQFF.

The chain couples TRBV9 to TRBJ2-3; TCRdb's D gene call, TRBD1, goes unchecked for lack of DNA. Germline V gene sequence: CDR1 SGDLS, CDR2 YYNGEE. This CDR3 comprises 13 residues. Here the CDR3 reads CASSVRGEDTQYF.

The chain joins TRBV12-3 or TRBV12-4 to TRBJ1-1; the TCRdb D gene call, TRBD1, has no DNA to confirm it. The CDR3 loop spans 19 amino acids. The CDR3 protein is CASSSTNRDRGFLNTEAFF.

The chain combines TRBV3-1 with TRBJ2-7; absent DNA, TCRdb's TRBD2 call cannot be checked. The CDR3 covers 18 residues. Germline V gene lookup returns CDR1 LGHDT and CDR2 YNNKEL (reference sequence). The CDR3 here is CASSQDPSGGASSYEQYF.

The chain combines TRBV7-6 with TRBJ1-1; TCRdb's assignment of TRBD1 cannot be checked, as there is no DNA. The CDR3 has 12 amino acids. Germline V gene sequence: CDR1 SGHVS, CDR2 FNYEAQ. CDR3 sequence: CASSNRGLEAFF.